This T cell receptor beta chain is from a study of blood T cells in healthy people across ages. This clonotype was observed a handful of times. For the second PCR, which ran for roughly 6 to 12 cycles, a sample-barcoded 5' primer and a J-beta primer mix were used. TCRdb redid the calling of the 5' RACE reads with MiXCR, one entry per CDR3 protein. Here the sample spans some 750,000 distinct CDR3 sequences, roughly 20% being singletons. This TCR came from a man aged 70-80 years in good health. The sequencing input was blood.

The CDR3 loop is CAISESKGSGEKLFF. CDR3 bases: TGTGCCATCAGTGAGTCAAAAGGGTCGGGTGAAAAACTGTTTTTT. The chain is built from TRBV10-3 and TRBJ1-4; D is undetermined. Germline V gene lookup returns CDR1 ENHRY and CDR2 SYGVKD. Trimming pared 0 bases from V and 7 bases from J, leaving 12 bases between. This CDR3 contains 15 residues.